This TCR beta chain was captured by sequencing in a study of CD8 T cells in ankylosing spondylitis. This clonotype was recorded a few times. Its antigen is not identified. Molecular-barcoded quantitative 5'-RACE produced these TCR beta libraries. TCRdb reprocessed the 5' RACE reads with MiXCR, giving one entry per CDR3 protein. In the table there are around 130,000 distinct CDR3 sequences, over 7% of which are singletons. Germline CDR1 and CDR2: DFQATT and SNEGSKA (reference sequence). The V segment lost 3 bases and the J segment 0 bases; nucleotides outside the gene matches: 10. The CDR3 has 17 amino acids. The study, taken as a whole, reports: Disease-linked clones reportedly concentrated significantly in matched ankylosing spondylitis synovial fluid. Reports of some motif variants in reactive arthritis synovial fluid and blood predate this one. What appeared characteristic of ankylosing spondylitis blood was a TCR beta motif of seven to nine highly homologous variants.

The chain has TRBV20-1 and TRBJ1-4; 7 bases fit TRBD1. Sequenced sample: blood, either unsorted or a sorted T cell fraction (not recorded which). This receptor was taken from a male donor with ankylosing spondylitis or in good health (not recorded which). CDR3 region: CSASIFGQVTTNEKLFF. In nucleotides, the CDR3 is TGCAGTGCTAGTATCTTTGGACAGGTGACAACTAATGAAAAACTGTTTTTT.